The 8 T cell receptor beta chains reported below all come from one sample, sequenced in a study of blood T cell repertoires in COVID-19. Sequenced by immunoSEQ multiplex PCR; TCRdb stores in-frame clones only, minus some. The data hold over 200,000 clones, with over 70% observed a single time. The specimen sequenced was PBMCs or T cells enriched from blood (not recorded which). The origin of the receptors is a woman aged 25-40 years who had been exposed to COVID-19.

The CDR3 coding sequence is TGCGCCAGCAGCTTGGGATTTACAGGGAGGGTTGAAACTGAAGCTTTCTTT. Protein product: CASSLGFTGRVETEAFF. This rearrangement joins TRBV5-1 to TRBJ1-1; possibly TRBD1 for D (6 bases). Germline CDR1 SGHRS, CDR2 YFSETQ. The germline V and J ends were trimmed by 0 bases and 5 bases, with 20 bases remaining between them. The CDR3 is 17 residues long.

The rearrangement joins TRBV12-3 or TRBV12-4 to TRBJ2-7; weak D call: TRBD1 (6 bases). V lost 5 bases to trimming and J lost 12 bases, with 14 bases between them. CDR3 length equals 11 residues. For the CDR3, the DNA is TGTGCCAGCAGTACTCCGGGACACGCGTACTTC. It encodes CASSTPGHAYF.

This clone came up once. The same CDR3 also results from other DNA sequences found in this sample. The chain uses TRBV10-1 and TRBJ2-7, with a possible D match to TRBD2 (5 bases). V was clipped by 2 bases and J by 3 bases, with 8 bases between them. This CDR3 spans 13 amino acids. The germline gives CDR1 WNHNN, CDR2 SYGVQD (reference sequence). The CDR3 region is CASSESGVYEQYF. In DNA, the CDR3 is TGCGCCAGCAGTGAGAGCGGAGTCTACGAGCAGTACTTC.

This clone has a handful of counts. V gene TRBV5-1 combines with J gene TRBJ2-7, with D perhaps matching TRBD2 (6 bases). V was shortened by 0 bases and J by 2 bases, with 15 bases between the two germline ends. The germline gives CDR1 SGHRS, CDR2 YFSETQ. CDR3 size: 16 residues. CDR3 protein: CASSLERSGLPYEQYF. CDR3 nucleotides: TGCGCCAGCAGCTTGGAACGTTCGGGACTTCCCTACGAGCAGTACTTC. The complete variable domain, with remaining parts taken from reference TRBV5-1 and TRBJ2-7, reads KAGVTQTPRYLIKTRGQQVTLSCSPISGHRSVSWYQQTPGQGLQFLFEYFSETQRNKGNFPGRFSGRQFSNSRSEMNVSTLELGDSALYLCASSLERSGLPYEQYFGPGTRLTVT.

This clone was counted between two and nine times. A read error may produce the germline difference seen at one junction end. The chain joins TRBV10-1 to TRBJ2-4; 10 positions match TRBD1. Germline V gene lookup returns CDR1 WNHNN and CDR2 SYGVQD (reference sequence). The CDR3 is made up of 15 amino acids. CDR3 protein: CASGEDEWTGGIQYF. CDR3 in DNA: TGCGCCAGCGGTGAGGACGAATGGACAGGGGGCATTCAGTACTTC.

The chain recombines TRBV25-1 with TRBJ1-2, with D possibly matching TRBD1 (6 bases). The V end was cut by 2 bases, the J end by 2 bases, with 9 bases between. The CDR3 length is 14 residues. Germline values: CDR1 MGHDK, CDR2 SYGVNS. In nucleotides, the CDR3 is TGTGCCAGCAGTGAAAGGGGGGGGAACTATGGCTACACCTTC. Amino acid sequence: CASSERGGNYGYTF.

This clone has just one count. CDR3 DNA sequence: TGCGCCAGCAGCTTGGGTTGGAGGGACAGCGTAAACACTGAAGCTTTCTTT. As protein: CASSLGWRDSVNTEAFF. This rearrangement joins TRBV5-1 to TRBJ1-1, with 7 positions matching TRBD1. Germline V lookup: CDR1 SGHRS, CDR2 YFSETQ. This CDR3 is built from 17 residues. V lost 0 bases and J lost 2; bases outside the gene matches: 10. The full variable domain, its missing parts supplied by reference TRBV5-1 and TRBJ1-1, is KAGVTQTPRYLIKTRGQQVTLSCSPISGHRSVSWYQQTPGQGLQFLFEYFSETQRNKGNFPGRFSGRQFSNSRSEMNVSTLELGDSALYLCASSLGWRDSVNTEAFFGQGTRLTVV.

The chain couples TRBV15 to TRBJ1-3; a weak D match, TRBD1 (5 bases). Trimming shortened V by 2 bases and J by 2 bases, and 10 bases separated the two germline ends. Germline V gene lookup returns CDR1 LNHNV and CDR2 YYDKDF (reference sequence). This CDR3 is built from 15 residues. The DNA for the CDR3 is TGTGCCACCAGCAGAAGCAGGGTTCCTGGAAACACCATATATTTT. Translation gives CATSRSRVPGNTIYF.